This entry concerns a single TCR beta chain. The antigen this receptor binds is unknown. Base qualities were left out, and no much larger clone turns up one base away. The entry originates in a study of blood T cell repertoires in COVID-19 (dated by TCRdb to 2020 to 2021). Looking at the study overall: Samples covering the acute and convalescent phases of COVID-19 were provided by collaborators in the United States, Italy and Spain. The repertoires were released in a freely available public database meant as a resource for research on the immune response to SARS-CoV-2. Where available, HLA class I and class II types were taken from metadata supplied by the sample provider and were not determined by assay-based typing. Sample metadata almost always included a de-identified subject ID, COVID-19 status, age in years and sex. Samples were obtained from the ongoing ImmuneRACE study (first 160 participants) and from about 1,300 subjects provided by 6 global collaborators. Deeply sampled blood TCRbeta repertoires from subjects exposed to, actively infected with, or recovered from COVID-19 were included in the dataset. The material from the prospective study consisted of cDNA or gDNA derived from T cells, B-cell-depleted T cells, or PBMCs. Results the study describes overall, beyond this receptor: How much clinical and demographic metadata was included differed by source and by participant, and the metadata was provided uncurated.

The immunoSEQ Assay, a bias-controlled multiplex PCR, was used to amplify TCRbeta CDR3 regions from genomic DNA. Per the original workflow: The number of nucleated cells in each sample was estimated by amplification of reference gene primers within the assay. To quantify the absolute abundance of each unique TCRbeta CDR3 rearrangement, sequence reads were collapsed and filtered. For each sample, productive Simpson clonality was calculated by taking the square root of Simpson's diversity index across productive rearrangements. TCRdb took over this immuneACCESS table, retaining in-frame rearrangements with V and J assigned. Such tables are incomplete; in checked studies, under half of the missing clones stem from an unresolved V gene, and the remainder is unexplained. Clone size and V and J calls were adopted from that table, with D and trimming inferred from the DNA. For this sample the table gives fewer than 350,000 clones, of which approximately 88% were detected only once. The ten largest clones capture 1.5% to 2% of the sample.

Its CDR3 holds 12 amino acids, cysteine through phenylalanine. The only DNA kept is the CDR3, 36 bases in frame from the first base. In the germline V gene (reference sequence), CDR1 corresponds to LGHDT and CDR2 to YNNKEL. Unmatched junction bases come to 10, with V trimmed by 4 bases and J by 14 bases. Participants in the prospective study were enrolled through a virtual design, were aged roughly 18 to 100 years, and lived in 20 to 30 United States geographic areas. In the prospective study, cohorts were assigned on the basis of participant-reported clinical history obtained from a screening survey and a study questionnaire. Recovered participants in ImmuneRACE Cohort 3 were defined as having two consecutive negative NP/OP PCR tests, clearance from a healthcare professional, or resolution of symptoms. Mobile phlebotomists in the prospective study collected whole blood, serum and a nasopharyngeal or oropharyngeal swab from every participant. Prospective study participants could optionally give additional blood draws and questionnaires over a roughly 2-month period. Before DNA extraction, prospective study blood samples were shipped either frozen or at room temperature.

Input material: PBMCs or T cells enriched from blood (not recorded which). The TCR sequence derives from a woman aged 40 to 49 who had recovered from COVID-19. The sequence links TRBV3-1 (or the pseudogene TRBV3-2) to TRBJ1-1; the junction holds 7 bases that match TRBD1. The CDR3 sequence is CASSRSGTAEFF. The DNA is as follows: TGTGCCAGCAGCCGCTCCGGGACAGCTGAATTCTTT.